The clone carrying this T cell receptor (beta chain) was found a few times. The antigen is unknown. Expressed TCRB transcripts were sequenced, since all the RNA that had been isolated was reverse transcribed. The protocol was immunoSEQ multiplex PCR, while the TCRdb copy is restricted to in-frame clones and leaves out a portion. The data hold 500,000 to 800,000 clones, with roughly an eighth observed a single time. It was via CD45RO/CCR7/CD25/CD127/CD95/CD27 that CD4+ naive, central memory, regulatory and stem cell-like memory cells were sorted. The entry originates in a study of beta chain features in type 1 diabetes. Whole-study results and caveats: PCR could preferentially amplify shorter templates, alike in patients and controls. Shortening of TCRB CDR3s, moderate but significant, appeared in all four CD4+ subsets of Type 1 diabetes patients. At VDJ recombination sites, type 1 diabetes patients had fewer insertions and more deleted nucleotides.

The specimen sequenced was naive CD4+ T cells from blood. The sequence was collected from a man aged 25-45 years with type 1 diabetes.

CDR3: CARASSSGGASDTQYF. The CDR3 bases are TGTGCCAGGGCGAGCTCTAGCGGGGGGGCCTCAGATACGCAGTATTTT. The J gene is TRBJ2-3, the V gene TRBV2; TRBD2 matches 12 bases. Germline V gene sequence: CDR1 SNHLY, CDR2 FYNNEI. With 9 bases clipped from V and 4 bases from J, the junction kept 11 bases outside the gene matches. This CDR3 spans 16 amino acids. The full variable domain, rest sourced from reference TRBV2 and TRBJ2-3, is EPEVTQTPSHQVTQMGQEVILRCVPISNHLYFYWYRQILGQKVEFLVSFYNNEISEKSEIFDDQFSVERPDGSNFTLKIRSTKLEDSAMYFCARASSSGGASDTQYFGPGTRLTVL.